Shown below are 20 T cell receptor beta chains from a single sample sequenced in a study of blood T cell repertoires in COVID-19. Method: immunoSEQ multiplex PCR; TCRdb's copy keeps in-frame clones and lacks some. The sample lists 200,000 to 250,000 clones; roughly nine tenths were seen once. The sequenced material came from PBMCs or T cells enriched from blood (not recorded which). These receptors came from a young man who had recovered from COVID-19.

This clone was picked up one time. The chain recombines TRBV27 with TRBJ1-2; 7 bases are a match to TRBD1. CDR1 is MNHEY, CDR2 SMNVEV, per germline (reference sequence). CDR3 length: 15 residues. J gave up 0 bases and V 5 bases, and 6 bases lay outside the gene matches. Here the CDR3 DNA reads TGTGCCAGCAGTGCGTTGGGACAGCCTAACTATGGCTACACCTTC. Amino acids: CASSALGQPNYGYTF.

The chain has TRBV3-1 (or the pseudogene TRBV3-2) and TRBJ2-3; D is perhaps TRBD2 (5 bases). CDR3 length: 13 residues. V was clipped by 1 base and J by 3 bases, with 5 bases between them. Looked up from germline, CDR1 is LGHDT and CDR2 is YNNKEL (reference sequence). CDR3 region: CASSQAGTDTQYF. In DNA form, the CDR3 reads TGTGCCAGCAGCCAAGCGGGAACAGATACGCAGTATTTT.

This rearrangement joins TRBV29-1 to TRBJ1-3; 7 bases match TRBD1. Germline CDR1 SQVTM, CDR2 ANQGSEA. CDR3 length equals 13 residues. Unmatched junction bases numbered 4, after V lost 6 bases and J lost 2 bases. CDR3 sequence (DNA): TGCAGCGTCCTCGGGACAGCTGGAAACACCATATATTTT. It is translated as CSVLGTAGNTIYF.

This sequence joins TRBV5-6 and TRBJ2-7; 8 positions agree with TRBD1. This CDR3 region has 16 residues. The germline V gene has CDR1 SGHDT and CDR2 YYEEEE. J gave up 3 bases and V 3 bases, and 11 bases lay outside the gene matches. DNA for the CDR3: TGTGCCAGCAGCTCGGTGACACAGGGGGTAAACTACGAGCAGTACTTC. Translated: CASSSVTQGVNYEQYF.

V and J are TRBV5-1 and TRBJ1-1; 7 bases line up with TRBD1. The CDR3 covers 17 residues. Trimming took 0 bases from V and 1 from J; bases not matched to a gene: 9. CDR1 is SGHRS, CDR2 YFSETQ, per germline. The CDR3 here is CASSLAATGLANTEAFF. The CDR3 DNA is TGCGCCAGCAGCTTGGCGGCGACAGGGCTGGCGAACACTGAAGCTTTCTTT.

The chain is built from TRBV27 and TRBJ2-5, with 12 bases matching TRBD2. The ends lost 4 bases at V and 1 base at J; junction bases unmatched: 7. The CDR3 totals 17 residues. Germline V gene data show CDR1 as MNHEY and CDR2 as SMNVEV (reference sequence). CDR3 sequence reads: CASSSTSGGSRQETQYF. CDR3 nucleotides: TGTGCCAGCAGTTCTACTAGCGGGGGGTCCCGCCAAGAGACCCAGTACTTC.

The chain joins TRBV28 to TRBJ1-2; 7 nucleotides agree with TRBD1. The trim removed 3 bases at V and 8 bases at J, leaving 15 bases unmatched. Germline V gives CDR1 MDHEN, CDR2 SYDVKM. The CDR3 has 16 residues. This CDR3 reads CASSFNRRGIYEGYTF. For the CDR3, the DNA is TGTGCCAGCAGTTTTAATCGCAGGGGGATTTATGAGGGCTACACCTTC.

The chain has TRBV15 and TRBJ2-7; D might be TRBD1 (7 bases). The germline V gene has CDR1 LNHNV and CDR2 YYDKDF (reference sequence). This CDR3 contains 15 residues. Trimming stripped 5 bases from V and 0 bases from J, with 14 bases between. The CDR3 bases are TGTGCCACCAGCGGAGGGGGCCCCCTCTCCTACGAGCAGTACTTC. Translation: CATSGGGPLSYEQYF.

The chain employs TRBV24-1 and TRBJ2-3; tentatively, D is TRBD2 (6 bases). CDR3 length equals 14 residues. V shed 3 bases and J shed 4 bases, with 10 bases lying between them. In germline, CDR1 is KGHDR, CDR2 SFDVKD. CDR3 in DNA: TGTGCCACCAGTGATAGTAGCGGCGCAGATACGCAGTATTTT. This encodes CATSDSSGADTQYF.

This clone was recorded once. V is TRBV4-1 and J is TRBJ1-5; tentative D call: TRBD1 (5 bases). Germline loops: CDR1 MGHRA, CDR2 YSYEKL. V was cut by 0 bases and J by 7 bases, with 13 bases left in between. The length of the CDR3 is 15 residues. CDR3 nucleotides: TGCGCCAGCAGCCAAGATTCGCACAAGGGGCAGCCCCAGCATTTT. Its protein is CASSQDSHKGQPQHF.

The chain has TRBV27 and TRBJ2-7; possible D gene TRBD1, 6 bases. The CDR3 length is 11 residues. Per germline, CDR1 MNHEY and CDR2 SMNVEV (reference sequence). V lost 6 bases to trimming and J lost 7 bases, with 10 bases between them. The CDR3 reads CASRGASEQYF. CDR3 DNA: TGTGCCAGCAGGGGGGCATCAGAGCAGTACTTC.

The CDR3 region is CASSVGSGLAGNEQFF. CDR3 in DNA: TGTGCCAGCAGCGTAGGGTCGGGACTAGCGGGCAATGAGCAGTTCTTC. This chain links TRBV9 with TRBJ2-1, with TRBD2 matching 12 bases. V trimming: 0 bases; J trimming: 6 bases; junction bases outside the gene matches: 4. The CDR3 consists of 16 residues. Germline assignment: CDR1 SGDLS and CDR2 YYNGEE.

The chain joins TRBV7-2 to TRBJ2-7, with D tentatively TRBD2 (5 bases). V was trimmed by 3 bases and J by 2 bases, leaving 11 bases between them. Germline CDR1 reads SGHTA; CDR2 reads FQGNSA. The CDR3 is 14 amino acids. The CDR3 protein is CASSLGLSAYEQYF. CDR3 DNA: TGTGCCAGCAGCTTGGGTCTTAGCGCCTACGAGCAGTACTTC.

The chain uses TRBV15 and TRBJ2-5, with 9 bases aligning to TRBD2. Trimming took 5 bases from V and 3 from J; bases not matched to a gene: 4. The CDR3 sequence is 14 residues long. The germline V gene encodes CDR1 LNHNV and CDR2 YYDKDF (reference sequence). CDR3 protein: CATSLIAGEETQYF. The CDR3 DNA reads TGTGCCACCAGCTTAATAGCGGGAGAAGAGACCCAGTACTTC.

This clone was seen just once. This chain joins TRBV11-2 and TRBJ1-2, with 8 bases matching TRBD1. The CDR3 covers 15 residues. Losses at the gene ends were 1 base for V and 5 bases for J; bases not matched to a gene: 6. CDR1 is SGHAT, CDR2 FQNNGV, per germline. This chain's CDR3 is CASSLAGGGGYGYTF. DNA of the CDR3: TGTGCCAGCAGCTTAGCAGGGGGCGGGGGATATGGCTACACCTTC. Variable domain in full (rest from reference TRBV11-2 and TRBJ1-2): EAGVAQSPRYKIIEKRQSVAFWCNPISGHATLYWYQQILGQGPKLLIQFQNNGVVDDSQLPKDRFSAERLKGVDSTLKIQPAKLEDSAVYLCASSLAGGGGYGYTFGSGTRLTVV.

The J gene is TRBJ2-3, the V gene TRBV29-1, with 9 positions matching TRBD1. The CDR3 runs 14 residues. Looked up from germline, CDR1 is SQVTM and CDR2 is ANQGSEA. V shed 7 bases and J 6 bases; nucleotides not matched to a gene: 11. The CDR3 DNA follows: TGCAGCGCCGCAGACAGGGGGGCGTGGGATACGCAGTATTTT. Its protein is CSAADRGAWDTQYF.

V is TRBV7-6 and J is TRBJ1-1, with 8 bases fitting TRBD1. The J segment lost 7 bases and the V segment lost 5 bases, leaving 3 bases of the junction unmatched. Germline lookup yields CDR1 SGHVS and CDR2 FNYEAQ. The CDR3 extends over 12 amino acids. The chain's CDR3 is CASSLRGREAFF. Here the CDR3 DNA reads TGTGCCAGCAGCCTCAGGGGGCGTGAAGCTTTCTTT.

The genes are TRBV19 and TRBJ1-5; a possible D gene is TRBD1 (6 bases). The CDR3 spans 15 residues. The germline V and J ends were trimmed by 0 bases and 5 bases, with 11 bases remaining between them. Per germline, CDR1 LNHDA and CDR2 SQIVND (reference sequence). The CDR3 here is CASSIEETGYQPQHF. The CDR3 bases are TGTGCCAGTAGTATAGAAGAGACAGGCTATCAGCCCCAGCATTTT. Filled out from reference TRBV19 and TRBJ1-5, the complete variable domain reads DGGITQSPKYLFRKEGQNVTLSCEQNLNHDAMYWYRQDPGQGLRLIYYSQIVNDFQKGDIAEGYSVSREKKESFPLTVTSAQKNPTAFYLCASSIEETGYQPQHFGDGTRLSIL.

The chain joins TRBV4-3 to TRBJ2-7, with D possibly matching TRBD2 (6 bases). The germline V gene has CDR1 LGHNA and CDR2 YSLEER. V gave up 1 base and J gave up 6 bases, with 13 bases separating them. The CDR3 has 14 residues. CDR3 protein: CASSQVGSPTEQYF. The DNA of the CDR3 is TGCGCCAGCAGCCAAGTCGGGAGCCCTACCGAGCAGTACTTC.

The chain is built from TRBV6-5 and TRBJ2-5; TRBD1 matches at 7 bases. This CDR3 region has 13 residues. Trimming took 7 bases from V and 4 from J; bases not matched to a gene: 6. The germline V gene encodes CDR1 MNHEY and CDR2 SVGAGI. DNA for the CDR3: TGTGCCAGCACCGCCAGGGGGTCAGAGACCCAGTACTTC. It translates to CASTARGSETQYF.